Sequencing of this T cell receptor beta chain was carried out in a study of CD8+ T cells in alopecia areata. Extraction and reverse transcription of RNA yielded cDNA as the sequencing template. Here immunoSEQ multiplex PCR was the method, and the copy in TCRdb shows in-frame clones only, minus some. The sample yields about 300,000 clones, without any singletons. CDR3 length: 15 amino acids. Germline-derived CDR1 and CDR2 are NSHNY and SYGAGN. A panel of CD4, CD8alpha, NKG2D, NKG2ACE and other markers served to sort pooled cutaneous lymph node cells. Study observations and caveats: Elevated clonality characterized lesional scalp relative to normal scalp, particularly in alopecia totalis/universalis.

Regarding this clone: Its antigen is unidentified. Germline and genes: mouse. The sequenced fragment ends 4 residues before the CDR3 boundary, so the rest is inferred from the germline J gene.

The origin of this receptor is a C3H/HeJ mouse with alopecia areata. For the strain, the MHC haplotype given is H2-k. Specimen: CD4+ T cells sorted from a lymph node. The gene calls are TRBV13-1 and TRBJ2-5; TRBD1 agrees at 10 bases. The chain's CDR3 is CASSDPPGQGDTQYF. The CDR3 bases that were read are TGTGCCAGCAGTGACCCCCCGGGACAGGGGGAC.